The source of this T cell receptor (beta chain) is a study of PD-1 blockade in classical Hodgkin lymphoma. After removal of 7 bases from V and 1 base from J, the junction contained 2 bases not matched to a gene. The CDR3 loop spans 13 amino acids. Germline CDR1 is WSHSY and CDR2 is SAAADI. The data were produced by immunoSEQ multiplex PCR, yet TCRdb's version contains in-frame clones alone and is incomplete. The sample lists about 41,000 clones; about two thirds were seen once. This clone showed up many times. The time point is: cycle 4 day 1 (C4D1), after 6 weeks of nivolumab. Every patient relapsed after autologous stem cell transplantation, and brentuximab vedotin exposure varied. When best responses were assessed, they were complete response, partial response or progressive disease.

V is TRBV10-2 and J is TRBJ1-1; 8 nucleotides line up with TRBD1. The receptor was derived from a human donor with classical Hodgkin lymphoma. The material was peripheral blood mononuclear cells (PBMCs), obtained before the fourth cycle of nivolumab. The CDR3 loop is CASKTGGNTEAFF. The CDR3 region has the DNA TGCGCCAGCAAAACAGGGGGGAACACTGAAGCTTTCTTT.